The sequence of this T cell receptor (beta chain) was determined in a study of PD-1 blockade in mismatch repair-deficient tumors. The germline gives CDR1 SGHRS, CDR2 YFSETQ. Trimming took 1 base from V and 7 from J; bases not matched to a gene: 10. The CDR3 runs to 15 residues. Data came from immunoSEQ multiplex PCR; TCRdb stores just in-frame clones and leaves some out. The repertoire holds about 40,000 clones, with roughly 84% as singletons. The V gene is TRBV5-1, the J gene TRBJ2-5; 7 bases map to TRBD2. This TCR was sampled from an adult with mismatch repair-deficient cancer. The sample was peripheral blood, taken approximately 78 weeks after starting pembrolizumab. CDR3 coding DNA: TGCGCCAGCAGCTTGATAGCGGGTACGCTTGGGACCCAGTACTTC. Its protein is CASSLIAGTLGTQYF.